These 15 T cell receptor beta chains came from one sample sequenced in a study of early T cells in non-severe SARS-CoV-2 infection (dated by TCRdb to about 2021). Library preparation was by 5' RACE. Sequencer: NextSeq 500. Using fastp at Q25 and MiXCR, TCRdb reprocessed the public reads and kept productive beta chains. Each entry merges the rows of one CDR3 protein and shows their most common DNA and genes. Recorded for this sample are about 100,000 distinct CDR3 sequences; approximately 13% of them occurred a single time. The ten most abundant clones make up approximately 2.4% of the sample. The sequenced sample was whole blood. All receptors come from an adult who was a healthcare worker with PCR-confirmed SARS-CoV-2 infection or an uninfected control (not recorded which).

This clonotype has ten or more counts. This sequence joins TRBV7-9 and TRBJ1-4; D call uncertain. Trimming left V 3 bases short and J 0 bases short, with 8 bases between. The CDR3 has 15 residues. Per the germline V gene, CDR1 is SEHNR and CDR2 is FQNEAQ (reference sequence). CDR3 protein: CASSLTKTTNEKLFF. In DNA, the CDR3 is TGTGCCAGCAGCTTGACGAAAACAACTAATGAAAAACTGTTTTTT.

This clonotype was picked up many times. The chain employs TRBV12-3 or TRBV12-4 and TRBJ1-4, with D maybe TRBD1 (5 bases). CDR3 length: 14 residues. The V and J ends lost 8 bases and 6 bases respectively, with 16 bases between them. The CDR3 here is CASGGGDGDEKLFF. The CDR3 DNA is TGTGCCAGCGGGGGAGGGGACGGAGATGAAAAACTGTTTTTT.

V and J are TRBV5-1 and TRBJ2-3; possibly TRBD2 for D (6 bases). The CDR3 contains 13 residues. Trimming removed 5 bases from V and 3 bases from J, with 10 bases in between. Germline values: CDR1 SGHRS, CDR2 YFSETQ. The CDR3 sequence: CASRTAGTDTQYF. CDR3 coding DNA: TGCGCCAGCAGGACGGCGGGAACAGATACGCAGTATTTT.

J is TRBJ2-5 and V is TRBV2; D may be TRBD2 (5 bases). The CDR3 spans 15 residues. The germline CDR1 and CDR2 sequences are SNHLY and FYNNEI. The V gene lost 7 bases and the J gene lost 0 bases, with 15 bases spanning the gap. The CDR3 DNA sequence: TGTGCCAGCATTCCGGGAATGGGCTACCAAGAGACCCAGTACTTC. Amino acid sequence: CASIPGMGYQETQYF.

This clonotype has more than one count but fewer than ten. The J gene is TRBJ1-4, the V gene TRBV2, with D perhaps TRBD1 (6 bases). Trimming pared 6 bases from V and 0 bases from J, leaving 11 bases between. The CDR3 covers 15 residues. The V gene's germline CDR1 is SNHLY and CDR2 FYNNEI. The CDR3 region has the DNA TGTGCCAGCAGCACCGGACAGACAACTAATGAAAAACTGTTTTTT. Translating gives CASSTGQTTNEKLFF.

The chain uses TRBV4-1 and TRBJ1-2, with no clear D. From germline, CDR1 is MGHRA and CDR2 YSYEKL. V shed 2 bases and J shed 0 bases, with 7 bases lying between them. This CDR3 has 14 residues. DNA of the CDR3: TGCGCCAGCAGCCAACACAGTTCTAACTATGGCTACACCTTC. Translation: CASSQHSSNYGYTF.

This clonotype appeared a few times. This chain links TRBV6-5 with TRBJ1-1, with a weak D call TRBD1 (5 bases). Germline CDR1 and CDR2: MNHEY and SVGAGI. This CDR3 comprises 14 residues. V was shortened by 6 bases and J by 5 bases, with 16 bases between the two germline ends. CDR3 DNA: TGTGCCAGCAGGTCGACGGAGGGGAGGACTGAAGCTTTCTTT. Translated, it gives CASRSTEGRTEAFF.

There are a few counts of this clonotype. CDR3 sequence (DNA): TGTGCCAGCAGTACCGACAGGGGAGCGGGGGAGCTGTTTTTT. Amino acids: CASSTDRGAGELFF. J is TRBJ2-2 and V is TRBV5-5; 8 bases match TRBD1. J lost 8 bases, V lost 5 bases, and 8 bases had no gene match. CDR1 SGHKS and CDR2 YYEKEE come from the germline V gene (reference sequence). The CDR3 loop spans 14 amino acids.

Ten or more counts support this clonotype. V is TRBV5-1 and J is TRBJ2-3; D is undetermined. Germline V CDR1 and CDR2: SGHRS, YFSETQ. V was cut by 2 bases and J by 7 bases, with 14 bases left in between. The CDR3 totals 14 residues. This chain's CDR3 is CASSLAVLPYTQYF. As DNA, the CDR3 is TGCGCCAGCAGCTTAGCTGTGCTCCCTTATACGCAGTATTTT.

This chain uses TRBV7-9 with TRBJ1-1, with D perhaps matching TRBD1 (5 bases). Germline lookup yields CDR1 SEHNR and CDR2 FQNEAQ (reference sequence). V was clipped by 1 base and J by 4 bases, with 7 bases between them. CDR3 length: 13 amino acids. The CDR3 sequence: CASSLDQGTEAFF. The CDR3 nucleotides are TGTGCCAGCAGCTTAGACCAGGGCACTGAAGCTTTCTTT.

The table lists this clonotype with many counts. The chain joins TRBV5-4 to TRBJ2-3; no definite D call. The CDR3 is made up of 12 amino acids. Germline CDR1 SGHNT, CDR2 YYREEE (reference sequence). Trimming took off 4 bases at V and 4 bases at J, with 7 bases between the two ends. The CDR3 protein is CASSTFPDTQYF. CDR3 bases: TGTGCCAGCAGCACGTTTCCAGATACGCAGTATTTT. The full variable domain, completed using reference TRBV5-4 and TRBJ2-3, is ETGVTQSPTHLIKTRGQQVTLRCSSQSGHNTVSWYQQALGQGPQFIFQYYREEENGRGNFPPRFSGLQFPNYSSELNVNALELDDSALYLCASSTFPDTQYFGPGTRLTVL.

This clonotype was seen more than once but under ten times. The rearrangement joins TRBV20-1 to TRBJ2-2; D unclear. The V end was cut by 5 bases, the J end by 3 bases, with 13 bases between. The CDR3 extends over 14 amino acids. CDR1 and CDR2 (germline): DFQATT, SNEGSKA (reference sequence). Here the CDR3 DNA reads TGCAGTGCTCCTATGACGACCTACACCGGGGAGCTGTTTTTT. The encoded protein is CSAPMTTYTGELFF.

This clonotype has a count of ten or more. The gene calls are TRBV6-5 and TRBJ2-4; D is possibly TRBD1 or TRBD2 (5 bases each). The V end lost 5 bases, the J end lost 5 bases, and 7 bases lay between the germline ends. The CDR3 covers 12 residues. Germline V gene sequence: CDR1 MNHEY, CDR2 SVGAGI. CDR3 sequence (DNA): TGTGCCAGCAGTCGAGGGGAAAACATTCAGTACTTC. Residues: CASSRGENIQYF.

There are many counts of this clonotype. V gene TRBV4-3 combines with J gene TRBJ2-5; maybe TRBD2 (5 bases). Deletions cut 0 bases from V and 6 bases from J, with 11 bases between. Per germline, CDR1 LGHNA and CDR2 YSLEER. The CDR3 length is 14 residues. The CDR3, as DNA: TGCGCCAGCAGCCAAGATGCCGGGATACAGACCCAGTACTTC. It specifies CASSQDAGIQTQYF.

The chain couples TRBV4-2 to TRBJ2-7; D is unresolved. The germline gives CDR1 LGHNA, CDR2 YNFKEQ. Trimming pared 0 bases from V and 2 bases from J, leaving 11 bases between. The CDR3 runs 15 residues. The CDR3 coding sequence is TGTGCCAGCAGCCAAGATCCCCCCGGACCCTACGAGCAGTACTTC. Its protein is CASSQDPPGPYEQYF.